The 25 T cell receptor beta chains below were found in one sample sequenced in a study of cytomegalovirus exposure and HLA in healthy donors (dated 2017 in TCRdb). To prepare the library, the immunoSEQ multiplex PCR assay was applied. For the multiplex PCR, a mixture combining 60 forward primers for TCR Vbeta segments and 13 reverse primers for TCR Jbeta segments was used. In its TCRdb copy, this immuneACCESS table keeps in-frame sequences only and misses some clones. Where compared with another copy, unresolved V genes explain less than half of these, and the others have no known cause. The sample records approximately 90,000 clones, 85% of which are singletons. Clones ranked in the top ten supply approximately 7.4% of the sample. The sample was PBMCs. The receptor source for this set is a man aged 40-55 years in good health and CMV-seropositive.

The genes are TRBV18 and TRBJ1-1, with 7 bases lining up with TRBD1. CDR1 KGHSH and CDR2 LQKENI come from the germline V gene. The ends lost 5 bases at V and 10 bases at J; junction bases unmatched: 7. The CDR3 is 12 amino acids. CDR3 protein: CASSSGQIVAFF. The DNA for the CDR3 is TGTGCCAGCTCATCGGGACAGATTGTAGCTTTCTTT.

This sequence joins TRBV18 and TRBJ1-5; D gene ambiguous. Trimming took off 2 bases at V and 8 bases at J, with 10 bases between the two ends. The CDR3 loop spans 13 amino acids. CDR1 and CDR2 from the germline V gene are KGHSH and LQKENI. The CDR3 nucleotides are TGTGCCAGCTCACCATCGCAGGAAAAGCCCCAGCATTTT. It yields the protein CASSPSQEKPQHF.

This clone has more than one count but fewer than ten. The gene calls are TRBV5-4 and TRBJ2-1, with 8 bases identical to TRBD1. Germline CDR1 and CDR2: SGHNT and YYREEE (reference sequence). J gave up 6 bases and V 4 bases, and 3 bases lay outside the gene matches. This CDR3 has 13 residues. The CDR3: CASSTTGGNEQFF. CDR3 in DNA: TGTGCCAGCAGCACCACAGGGGGCAATGAGCAGTTCTTC.

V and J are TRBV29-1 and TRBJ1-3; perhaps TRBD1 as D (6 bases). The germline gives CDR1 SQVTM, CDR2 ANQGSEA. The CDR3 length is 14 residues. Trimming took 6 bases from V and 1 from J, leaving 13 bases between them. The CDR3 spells CSVTGSGSGNTIYF. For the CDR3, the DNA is TGCAGCGTGACAGGATCGGGTTCTGGAAACACCATATATTTT.

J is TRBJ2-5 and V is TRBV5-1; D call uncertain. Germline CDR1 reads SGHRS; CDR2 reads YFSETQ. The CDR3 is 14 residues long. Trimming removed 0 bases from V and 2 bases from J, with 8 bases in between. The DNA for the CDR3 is TGCGCCAGCAGCTTGGTTGAGGAACAAGAGACCCAGTACTTC. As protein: CASSLVEEQETQYF.

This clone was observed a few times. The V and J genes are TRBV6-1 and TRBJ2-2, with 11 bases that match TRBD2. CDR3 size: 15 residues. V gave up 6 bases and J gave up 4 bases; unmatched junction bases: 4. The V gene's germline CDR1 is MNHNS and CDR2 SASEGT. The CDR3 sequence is CASRTSGGITGELFF. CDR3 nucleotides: TGTGCCAGCAGAACTAGCGGGGGAATCACCGGGGAGCTGTTTTTT.

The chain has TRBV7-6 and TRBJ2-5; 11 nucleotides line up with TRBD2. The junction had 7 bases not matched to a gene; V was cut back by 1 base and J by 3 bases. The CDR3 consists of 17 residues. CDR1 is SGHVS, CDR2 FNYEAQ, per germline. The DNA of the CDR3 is TGTGCCAGCAGCTTAGAGGGACTAGCGGTGGGGAAAGAGACCCAGTACTTC. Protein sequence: CASSLEGLAVGKETQYF.

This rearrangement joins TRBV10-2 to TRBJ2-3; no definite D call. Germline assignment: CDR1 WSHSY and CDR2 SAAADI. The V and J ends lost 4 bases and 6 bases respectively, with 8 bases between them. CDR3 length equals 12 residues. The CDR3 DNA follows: TGCGCCAGCAGTGTAGCCGGGGATACGCAGTATTTT. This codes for CASSVAGDTQYF.

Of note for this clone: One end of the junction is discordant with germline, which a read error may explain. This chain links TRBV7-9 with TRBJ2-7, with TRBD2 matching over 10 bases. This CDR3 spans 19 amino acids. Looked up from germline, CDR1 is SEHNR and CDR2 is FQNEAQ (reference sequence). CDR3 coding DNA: TGTTCCAGCAGCTTAAACCCTACGCCGATAGCGGGGGGACTCTACGAGCAGTACTTC. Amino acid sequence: CSSSLNPTPIAGGLYEQYF.

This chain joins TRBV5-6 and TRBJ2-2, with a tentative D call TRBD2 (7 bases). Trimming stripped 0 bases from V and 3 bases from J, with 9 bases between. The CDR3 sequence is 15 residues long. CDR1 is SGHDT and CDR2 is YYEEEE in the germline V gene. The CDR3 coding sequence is TGTGCCAGCAGCTTGGTAGGGGGGGACACCGGGGAGCTGTTTTTT. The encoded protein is CASSLVGGDTGELFF.

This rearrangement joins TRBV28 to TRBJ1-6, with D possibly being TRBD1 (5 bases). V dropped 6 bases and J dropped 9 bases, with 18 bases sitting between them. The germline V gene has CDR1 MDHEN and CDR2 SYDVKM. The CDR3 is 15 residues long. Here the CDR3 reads CASRPLTVSGSPLHF. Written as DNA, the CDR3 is TGTGCCAGCAGGCCCTTGACAGTGTCGGGTTCACCCCTCCACTTT.

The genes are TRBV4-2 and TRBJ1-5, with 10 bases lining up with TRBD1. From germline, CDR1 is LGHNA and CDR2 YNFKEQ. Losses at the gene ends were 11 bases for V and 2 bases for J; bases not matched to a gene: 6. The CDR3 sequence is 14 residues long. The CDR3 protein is CASKGTGGNQPQHF. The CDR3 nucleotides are TGTGCCTCCAAAGGGACAGGGGGCAATCAGCCCCAGCATTTT.

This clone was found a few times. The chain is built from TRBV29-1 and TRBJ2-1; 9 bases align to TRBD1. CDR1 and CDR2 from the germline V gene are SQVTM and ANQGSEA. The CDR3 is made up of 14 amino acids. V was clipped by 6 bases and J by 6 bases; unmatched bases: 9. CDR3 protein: CSVAGTGNSNEQFF. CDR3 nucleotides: TGCAGCGTCGCCGGGACAGGGAACTCCAATGAGCAGTTCTTC.

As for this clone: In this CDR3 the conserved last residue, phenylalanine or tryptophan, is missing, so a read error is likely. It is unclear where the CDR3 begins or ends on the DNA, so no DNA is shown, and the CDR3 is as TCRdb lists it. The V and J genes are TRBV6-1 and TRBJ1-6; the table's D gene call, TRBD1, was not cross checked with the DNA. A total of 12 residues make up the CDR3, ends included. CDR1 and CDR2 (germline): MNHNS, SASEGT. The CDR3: CASSDYRSCKKD.

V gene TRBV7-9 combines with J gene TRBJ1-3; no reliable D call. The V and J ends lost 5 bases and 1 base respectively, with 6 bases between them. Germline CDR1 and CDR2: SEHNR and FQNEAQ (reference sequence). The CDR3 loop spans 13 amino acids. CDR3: CASSTGSGNTIYF. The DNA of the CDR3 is TGTGCCAGCAGCACCGGGTCTGGAAACACCATATATTTT. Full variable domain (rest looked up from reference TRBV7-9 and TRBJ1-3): DTGVSQNPRHKITKRGQNVTFRCDPISEHNRLYWYRQTLGQGPEFLTYFQNEAQLEKSRLLSDRFSAERPKGSFSTLEIQRTEQGDSAMYLCASSTGSGNTIYFGEGSWLTVV.

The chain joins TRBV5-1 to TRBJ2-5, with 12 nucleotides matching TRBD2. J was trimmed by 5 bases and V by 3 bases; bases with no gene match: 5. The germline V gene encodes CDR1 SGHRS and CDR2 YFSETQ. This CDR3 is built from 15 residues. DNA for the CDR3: TGCGCCAGCAGCTCTAGCGGGGGGGCTGAGGAGACCCAGTACTTC. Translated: CASSSSGGAEETQYF.

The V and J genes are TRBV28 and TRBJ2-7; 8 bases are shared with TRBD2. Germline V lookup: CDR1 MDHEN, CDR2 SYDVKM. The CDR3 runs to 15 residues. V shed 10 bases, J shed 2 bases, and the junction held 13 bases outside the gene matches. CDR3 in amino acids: CATSRGAGAAYEQYF. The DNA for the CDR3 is TGTGCCACCAGCCGGGGAGCGGGAGCAGCCTACGAGCAGTACTTC.

DNA for the CDR3: TGTGCCAGCAGCTTAGTAGTTTACAATGAGCAGTTCTTC. Translating it yields CASSLVVYNEQFF. This chain connects TRBV7-2 to TRBJ2-1; no clear D gene. Germline-derived CDR1 and CDR2 are SGHTA and FQGNSA. The CDR3 has 13 residues. Trimming removed 1 base at V and 4 bases at J, with 5 bases between.

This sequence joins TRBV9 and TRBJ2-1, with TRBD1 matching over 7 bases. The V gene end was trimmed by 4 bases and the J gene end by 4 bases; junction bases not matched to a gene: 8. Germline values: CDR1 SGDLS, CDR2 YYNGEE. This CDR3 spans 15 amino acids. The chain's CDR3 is CASSTTGNWYNEQFF. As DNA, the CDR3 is TGTGCCAGCAGCACGACAGGGAATTGGTACAATGAGCAGTTCTTC.

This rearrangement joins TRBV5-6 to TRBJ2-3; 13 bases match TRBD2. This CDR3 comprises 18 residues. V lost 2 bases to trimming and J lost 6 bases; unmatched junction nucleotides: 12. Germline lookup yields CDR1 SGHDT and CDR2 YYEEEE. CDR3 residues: CASSLQGTSGTGGDTQYF. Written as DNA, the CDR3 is TGTGCCAGCAGCTTACAAGGGACTAGCGGGACCGGAGGGGATACGCAGTATTTT.

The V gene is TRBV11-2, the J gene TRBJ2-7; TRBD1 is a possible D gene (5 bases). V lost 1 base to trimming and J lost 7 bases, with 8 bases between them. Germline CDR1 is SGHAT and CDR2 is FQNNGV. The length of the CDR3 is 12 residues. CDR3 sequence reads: CASSLGGGEQYF. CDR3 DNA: TGTGCCAGCAGCTTAGGGGGCGGAGAGCAGTACTTC.

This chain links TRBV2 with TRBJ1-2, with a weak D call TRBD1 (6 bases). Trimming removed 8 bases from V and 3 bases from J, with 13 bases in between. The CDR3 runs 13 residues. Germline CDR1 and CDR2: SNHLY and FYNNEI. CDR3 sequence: CASGTRPDYGYTF. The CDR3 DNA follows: TGTGCCAGCGGGACACGCCCGGACTATGGCTACACCTTC.

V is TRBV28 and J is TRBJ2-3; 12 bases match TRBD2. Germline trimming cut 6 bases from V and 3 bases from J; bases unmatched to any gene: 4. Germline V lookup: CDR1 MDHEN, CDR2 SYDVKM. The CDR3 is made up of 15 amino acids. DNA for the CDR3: TGTGCCAGCAGCTACGGGACTAGCGGGACAGATACGCAGTATTTT. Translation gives CASSYGTSGTDTQYF.

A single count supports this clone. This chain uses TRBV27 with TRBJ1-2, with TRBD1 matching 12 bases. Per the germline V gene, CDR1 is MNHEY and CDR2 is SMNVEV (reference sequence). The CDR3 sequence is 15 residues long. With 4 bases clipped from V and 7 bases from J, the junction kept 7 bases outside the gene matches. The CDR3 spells CASSSSGTGGGGYTF. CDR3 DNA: TGTGCCAGCAGTTCGTCCGGGACAGGGGGCGGTGGCTACACCTTC.

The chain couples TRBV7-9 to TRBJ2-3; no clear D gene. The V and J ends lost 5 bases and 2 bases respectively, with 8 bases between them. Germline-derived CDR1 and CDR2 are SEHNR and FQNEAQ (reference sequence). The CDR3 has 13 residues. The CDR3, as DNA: TGTGCCAGCAGCACCCTAGTCACAGATACGCAGTATTTT. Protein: CASSTLVTDTQYF.